This T cell receptor (beta chain) was retrieved from a study of T cells in Graves' hyperthyroidism and ophthalmopathy. The investigators amplified TCR beta CDR3 regions from RNA transcripts. Primed by the HTBI set, a first-round RT-PCR was run on the TCR CDR3. TCRdb ran MiXCR on the multiplex PCR reads and lists one entry per CDR3 protein. The table includes under 500,000 distinct CDR3 sequences, about 14% detected once. V trimming: 6 bases; J trimming: 1 base; junction bases outside the gene matches: 3. Germline loops: CDR1 MNHGY, CDR2 SAAAGT. The CDR3 has 15 amino acids. At least ten counts were recorded for this clonotype.

Sequenced sample: blood. The receptor's source is a man aged 50-59 years with Graves' ophthalmopathy. The V and J genes are TRBV6-8 and TRBJ2-6, with 7 bases aligning to TRBD1. This chain's CDR3 is CASRRQGSGANVLTF. The DNA for the CDR3 is TGTGCCAGCAGACGACAGGGATCTGGGGCCAACGTCCTGACTTTC.